The 19 T cell receptor beta chains in this list originate from one sample, sequenced in a study of post-analysis software for immune sequencing data. Broader study findings: The five TRBV segments detected at higher frequency in patients than in controls included TRBV5-6, TRBV5-1 and TRBV20-1.

Unique molecular identifiers were carried by the TCR beta cDNA libraries. TCRdb re-analysed the PCR reads in MiXCR, keeping a single row per CDR3 protein. The sample gives around 400,000 distinct CDR3 sequences, about 39% of which show up once; 7.6% is in the top ten. No antigens are known for them. What was sequenced was blood. The origin of the receptors is a girl aged 2-15 years with multiple sclerosis.

There are a few counts of this clonotype. The chain couples TRBV29-1 to TRBJ2-1, with TRBD1 matching 7 bases. With V trimmed by 4 bases and J by 6 bases, 3 bases remained unmatched. CDR1 and CDR2 from the germline V gene are SQVTM and ANQGSEA. The CDR3 has 12 amino acids. Here the CDR3 reads CSVATGANEQFF. In DNA form, the CDR3 reads TGCAGCGTTGCCACAGGGGCCAATGAGCAGTTCTTC.

This clonotype was seen a few times. The J gene is TRBJ1-2, the V gene TRBV28; a possible D gene is TRBD1 (5 bases). The CDR3 covers 12 residues. V was shortened by 7 bases and J by 6 bases, with 12 bases between the two germline ends. The germline CDR1 and CDR2 sequences are MDHEN and SYDVKM. This CDR3 is CASKGTGHGYTF. DNA for the CDR3: TGTGCCAGCAAGGGGACGGGTCATGGCTACACCTTC.

The chain joins TRBV27 to TRBJ2-1; 8 nucleotides line up with TRBD2. CDR1 is MNHEY and CDR2 is SMNVEV in the germline V gene (reference sequence). Trimming removed 5 bases from V and 9 bases from J; junction bases left unmatched: 15. CDR3 length: 16 residues. CDR3 sequence reads: CASSPYGSGKRGEQFF. CDR3 bases: TGTGCCAGCAGTCCCTACGGTAGCGGGAAACGTGGTGAGCAGTTCTTC.

This clonotype was observed a handful of times. V and J are TRBV9 and TRBJ1-2, with a tentative D call TRBD1 (5 bases). V was clipped by 3 bases and J by 0 bases, with 9 bases between them. Germline V gene sequence: CDR1 SGDLS, CDR2 YYNGEE. The CDR3 loop spans 14 amino acids. The CDR3 is CASSAGPSNYGYTF. The CDR3 nucleotides are TGTGCCAGCAGCGCGGGACCCTCTAACTATGGCTACACCTTC. The complete variable domain, with remaining parts taken from reference TRBV9 and TRBJ1-2, reads DSGVTQTPKHLITATGQRVTLRCSPRSGDLSVYWYQQSLDQGLQFLIQYYNGEERAKGNILERFSAQQFPDLHSELNLSSLELGDSALYFCASSAGPSNYGYTFGSGTRLTVV.

This chain connects TRBV27 to TRBJ2-7, with 7 bases aligning to TRBD2. Germline loops: CDR1 MNHEY, CDR2 SMNVEV (reference sequence). This CDR3 contains 15 residues. V dropped 0 bases and J dropped 4; count of bases not matched to a gene: 6. CDR3 nucleotides: TGTGCCAGCAGTTTATCCTCTAGCGGAGTATACGAGCAGTACTTC. It codes for CASSLSSSGVYEQYF.

The rearrangement links TRBV7-2 to TRBJ2-7; D unclear. The CDR3 contains 12 residues. V was pared by 0 bases and J by 6 bases, with 6 bases between. Germline CDR1 and CDR2: SGHTA and FQGNSA. The chain's CDR3 is CASSLAKGEQYF. For the CDR3, the DNA is TGTGCCAGCAGCTTAGCGAAGGGCGAGCAGTACTTC. Complete variable domain (other parts from reference TRBV7-2 and TRBJ2-7): GAGVSQSPSNKVTEKGKDVELRCDPISGHTALYWYRQSLGQGLEFLIYFQGNSAPDKSGLPSDRFSAERTGGSVSTLTIQRTQQEDSAVYLCASSLAKGEQYFGPGTRLTVT.

The chain has TRBV18 and TRBJ2-1, with 9 positions matching TRBD2. Germline assignment: CDR1 KGHSH and CDR2 LQKENI. With 3 bases clipped from V and 1 base from J, the junction kept 4 bases outside the gene matches. This CDR3 contains 16 residues. In DNA form, the CDR3 reads TGTGCCAGCTCACCCCCGACTAGCGGATCCTACAATGAGCAGTTCTTC. Translating gives CASSPPTSGSYNEQFF.

The rearrangement joins TRBV7-3 to TRBJ2-4; D is ambiguous. The J call may be wrong; the DNA end is better matched by TRBJ2-7. The CDR3 totals 13 residues. CDR1 is SGHTA and CDR2 is FQGTGA in the germline V gene. Here the CDR3 reads CASSIGPIYEQYF. The DNA for the CDR3 is TGTGCCAGCAGCATAGGACCCATCTACGAGCAGTACTTC.

The chain employs TRBV7-3 and TRBJ2-1, with D possibly matching TRBD1 (6 bases). V dropped 3 bases and J dropped 7 bases, with 19 bases sitting between them. Germline V lookup: CDR1 SGHTA, CDR2 FQGTGA. CDR3 length equals 16 residues. The CDR3 sequence is CASSLAGPGESNEQFF. CDR3 nucleotides: TGTGCCAGCAGCTTGGCAGGGCCAGGGGAGTCGAATGAGCAGTTCTTC.

This clonotype was picked up a small number of times. The chain carries TRBV20-1 and TRBJ1-1; D might be TRBD1 (6 bases). Between the trimmed V and J ends, which lost 3 bases and 11 bases, there was a span of 25 bases. This CDR3 is 15 amino acids long. From germline, CDR1 is DFQATT and CDR2 SNEGSKA (reference sequence). CDR3 nucleotides: TGCAGTGCTAGGGATGCAGGGGCGGGAATCGGAACCGCTTTCTTT. Amino acid sequence: CSARDAGAGIGTAFF.

This clonotype was found a few times. The chain has TRBV6-5 and TRBJ2-4; D is perhaps TRBD1 (5 bases). V dropped 5 bases and J dropped 4 bases, with 15 bases sitting between them. Germline V gene data show CDR1 as MNHEY and CDR2 as SVGAGI. CDR3 length: 15 amino acids. This CDR3 is CASSPQGDRKNIQYF. CDR3 DNA sequence: TGTGCCAGCAGTCCCCAGGGCGATAGAAAAAACATTCAGTACTTC.

The chain combines TRBV12-3 or TRBV12-4 with TRBJ2-4; perhaps TRBD2 as D (7 bases). The end of the DNA aligns better with TRBJ2-7, so the J call may be wrong. This CDR3 contains 15 residues. DNA of the CDR3: TGTGCCAGCAGTTTACAGGGGACTATCCCCTACGAGCAGTACTTC. Amino acid sequence: CASSLQGTIPYEQYF.

This clonotype has a handful of counts. The chain joins TRBV11-2 to TRBJ1-3, with TRBD1 matching over 7 bases. The V segment lost 4 bases and the J segment 7 bases; nucleotides outside the gene matches: 4. The CDR3 is 13 amino acids. CDR1 is SGHAT and CDR2 is FQNNGV in the germline V gene. As DNA, the CDR3 is TGTGCCAGCAGCTGGGACAGAGCGAACACCATATATTTT. Protein sequence: CASSWDRANTIYF.

In this sample, this clonotype turned up a few times. The chain couples TRBV12-3 or TRBV12-4 to TRBJ2-3, with 7 bases that match TRBD2. The CDR3 is 13 residues long. V lost 6 bases, J lost 6 bases, and 6 bases stayed unmatched. The CDR3 is CASRRLALDTQYF. The CDR3 bases are TGTGCCAGCAGAAGACTAGCTCTCGATACGCAGTATTTT.

This clonotype was found a few times. The chain uses TRBV20-1 and TRBJ1-5; 7 bases line up with TRBD1. CDR3 length: 18 residues. From germline, CDR1 is DFQATT and CDR2 SNEGSKA (reference sequence). With V trimmed by 0 bases and J by 2 bases, 13 bases remained unmatched. CDR3 coding DNA: TGCAGTGCTAGAGAGACAGGGAAAGTCTTGCGTGGCAATCAGCCCCAGCATTTT. Amino acids: CSARETGKVLRGNQPQHF.

The chain has TRBV29-1 and TRBJ2-4; 7 positions match TRBD1. Looked up from germline, CDR1 is SQVTM and CDR2 is ANQGSEA. This CDR3 is built from 15 residues. V trimming: 6 bases; J trimming: 1 base; junction bases outside the gene matches: 9. CDR3 sequence: CSVRSTGAAKNIQYF. For the CDR3, the DNA is TGCAGCGTCCGAAGCACAGGGGCCGCCAAAAACATTCAGTACTTC.

The chain joins TRBV20-1 to TRBJ1-1, with no clear D. The V and J ends lost 4 bases and 1 base respectively, with 10 bases between them. The germline V gene encodes CDR1 DFQATT and CDR2 SNEGSKA (reference sequence). The CDR3 sequence is 13 residues long. CDR3 sequence: CSAKAQRNTEAFF. In DNA form, the CDR3 reads TGCAGTGCTAAGGCGCAGCGGAACACTGAAGCTTTCTTT.

There are many counts of this clonotype. With a much larger clone just one base away, this may be a read error. V usage is TRBV20-1 and J usage is TRBJ2-5; unclear D gene. Per germline, CDR1 DFQATT and CDR2 SNEGSKA (reference sequence). The CDR3 sequence is 12 residues long. CDR3 sequence reads: CRALYSTQTQYF. CDR3 nucleotide sequence: TGCAGGGCGCTCTACTCGACGCAGACCCAGTACTTC.

CDR3 nucleotide sequence: TGCGCCACCCGACAGGGGAACAATGAGCAGTTCTTC. Its translation is CATRQGNNEQFF. This sequence joins TRBV5-1 and TRBJ2-1; 8 positions match TRBD1. The CDR3 covers 12 residues. The V and J ends lost 9 bases and 5 bases, in that order; junction bases with no gene match: 4. Germline assignment: CDR1 SGHRS and CDR2 YFSETQ.